The clone carrying this T cell receptor beta chain was detected a few times. Its antigen is as yet unknown. The assay was immunoSEQ multiplex PCR, and TCRdb's table has in-frame clones only and misses some. The table has 85,000 to 100,000 clones, over 75% seen once. These data come from a study of a mutant IDH1 vaccine in newly diagnosed glioma. Study-level information: Those enrolled had earlier been treated with radiotherapy, temozolomide, or both, mostly both. Study-wide points: Vaccine-induced immune responses occurred in 90% to 95% of patients.

Time point: baseline, week 1 (first vaccination visit). Treatment meaning: pre-vaccination baseline after standard-of-care therapy. Donors' newly diagnosed IDH1-mutant WHO grade 3 or 4 astrocytomas lacked nuclear ATRX. The CDR3 has 16 amino acids. The V gene's germline CDR1 is SGHNT and CDR2 YYREEE (reference sequence). Unmatched junction bases numbered 11, after V lost 6 bases and J lost 4 bases. The sample here was PBMCs, taken from a glioma patient treated with radiotherapy, temozolomide or both. The chain carries TRBV5-4 and TRBJ2-1; 9 nucleotides align to TRBD2. The receptor was isolated from a man in his forties with glioma. DNA for the CDR3: TGTGCCAGCACCCCCAGGGCGGGGGGGCTATACAATGAGCAGTTCTTC. It encodes CASTPRAGGLYNEQFF.